These T cell receptor beta chains were read from a single sample in a study. One entry per CDR3 protein results from TCRdb running MiXCR on the 5' RACE reads. The sample has around 9,000 distinct CDR3 sequences; over 50% are singletons. Sequencing was carried out using Tregs sorted from a lymph node. The receptors shown here come from a female donor with breast cancer. The CDR3 runs from the conserved cysteine through the conserved F or W. D genes are given only for firm matches. Rows give clone size only sometimes, using once, few, many, or a class for an expanded clone.

J | size | V | D | DNA | CDR3
TRBJ2-3 | NA | TRBV12-3/TRBV12-4 | TRBD2 | TGTGCCAGCAGTTTTGTCCTGGGACTAGCGGGACCGGGGGCCACAGATACGCAGTATTTT | CASSFVLGLAGPGATDTQYF
TRBJ2-7 | NA | TRBV6-1 | NA | TGTGCCAGCAGGGTGACAGAGTGGCGCTACGAGCAGTACTTC | CASRVTEWRYEQYF
TRBJ1-3 | few | TRBV5-1 | TRBD1 | TGCGCCAGCAGCCTTACGGGACAGGGGAGAAACACCATATATTTT | CASSLTGQGRNTIYF
TRBJ1-3 | NA | TRBV7-9 | NA | TGTGCCAGCAGCCTGGGCTTGGGGGAGAGAAACACCATATATTTT | CASSLGLGERNTIYF
TRBJ1-5 | NA | TRBV6-1 | NA | TGTGCCAGCAGTGAAGGTGGGGGTCGTCAGCCCCAGCATTTT | CASSEGGGRQPQHF
TRBJ2-2 | NA | TRBV6-2/TRBV6-3 | NA | TGTGCCAGCAGTTACCCCGGGATATTACGACGTACCGGGGAGCTGTTTTTT | CASSYPGILRRTGELFF
TRBJ2-5 | NA | TRBV10-3 | NA | TGTGCCATCTGGGGGCAGGGGCAAGAGACCCAGTACTTC | CAIWGQGQETQYF
TRBJ2-5 | NA | TRBV29-1 | TRBD2 | TGCAGCGTTGTCCTAGCGGGAGGGCCTATGAAGACCCAGTACTTC | CSVVLAGGPMKTQYF
TRBJ2-5 | NA | TRBV12-3/TRBV12-4 | NA | TGTGCCAGCAGTTTATTAGGAGAGACCCAGTACTTC | CASSLLGETQYF
TRBJ1-2 | NA | TRBV6-5 | NA | TGTGCCAGCAGTTACTCCGGACGCGAAAATGGCTACACCTTC | CASSYSGRENGYTF
TRBJ2-5 | few | TRBV20-1 | NA | TGCAGTGCTAGTTCCGGGAGTGGGAAGACCCAGTACTTC | CSASSGSGKTQYF